This TCR beta chain was found in a study of blood T cell repertoires in COVID-19. Clones were sequenced by immunoSEQ multiplex PCR, and TCRdb holds only the in-frame ones, with some missing. The table records approximately 52,000 clones, 70% to 90% of them present only once. Looked up from germline, CDR1 is SGDLS and CDR2 is YYNGEE. The length of the CDR3 is 14 residues. Trimming removed 0 bases at V and 3 bases at J, with 4 bases between. Source material: peripheral blood. The chain recombines TRBV9 with TRBJ2-6; D gene uncertain. The sequence was obtained from a man aged 60 to 69 with acute or convalescent COVID-19. The CDR3 sequence is CASSVDHGANVLTF. The DNA for the CDR3 is TGTGCCAGCAGCGTAGATCATGGGGCCAACGTCCTGACTTTC.